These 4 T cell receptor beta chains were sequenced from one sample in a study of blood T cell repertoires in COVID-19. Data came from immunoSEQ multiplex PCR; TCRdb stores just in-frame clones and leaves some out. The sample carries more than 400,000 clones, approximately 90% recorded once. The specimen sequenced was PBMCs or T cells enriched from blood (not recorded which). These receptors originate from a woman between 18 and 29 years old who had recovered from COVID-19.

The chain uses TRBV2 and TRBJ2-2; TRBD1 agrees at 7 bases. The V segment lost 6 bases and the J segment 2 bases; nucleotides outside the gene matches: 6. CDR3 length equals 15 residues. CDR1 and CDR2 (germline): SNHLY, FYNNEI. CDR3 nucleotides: TGTGCCAGCAGGAAGGACAGGCTTAACACCGGGGAGCTGTTTTTT. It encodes CASRKDRLNTGELFF. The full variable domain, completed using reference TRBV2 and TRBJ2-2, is EPEVTQTPSHQVTQMGQEVILRCVPISNHLYFYWYRQILGQKVEFLVSFYNNEISEKSEIFDDQFSVERPDGSNFTLKIRSTKLEDSAMYFCASRKDRLNTGELFFGEGSRLTVL.

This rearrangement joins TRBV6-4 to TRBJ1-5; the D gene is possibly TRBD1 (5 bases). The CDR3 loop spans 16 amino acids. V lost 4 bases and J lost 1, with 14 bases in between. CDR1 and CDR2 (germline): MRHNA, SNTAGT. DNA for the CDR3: TGTGCCAGCAGTGCTCCGGACCCAGGGAGCAATCAGCCCCAGCATTTT. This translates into CASSAPDPGSNQPQHF.

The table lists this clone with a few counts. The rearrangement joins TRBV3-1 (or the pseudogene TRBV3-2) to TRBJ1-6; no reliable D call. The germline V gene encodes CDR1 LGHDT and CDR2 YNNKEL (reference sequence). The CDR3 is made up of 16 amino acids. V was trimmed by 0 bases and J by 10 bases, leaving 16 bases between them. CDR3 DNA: TGTGCCAGCAGCCAAGATCTAGAGCTCGGGAGCTCACCCCTCCACTTT. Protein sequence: CASSQDLELGSSPLHF.

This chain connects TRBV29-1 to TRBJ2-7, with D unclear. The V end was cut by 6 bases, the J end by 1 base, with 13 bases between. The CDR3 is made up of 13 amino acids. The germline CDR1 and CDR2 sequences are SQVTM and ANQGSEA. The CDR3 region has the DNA TGCAGCGTGTGGGCCCTCTTATCCTACGAGCAGTACTTC. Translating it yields CSVWALLSYEQYF.